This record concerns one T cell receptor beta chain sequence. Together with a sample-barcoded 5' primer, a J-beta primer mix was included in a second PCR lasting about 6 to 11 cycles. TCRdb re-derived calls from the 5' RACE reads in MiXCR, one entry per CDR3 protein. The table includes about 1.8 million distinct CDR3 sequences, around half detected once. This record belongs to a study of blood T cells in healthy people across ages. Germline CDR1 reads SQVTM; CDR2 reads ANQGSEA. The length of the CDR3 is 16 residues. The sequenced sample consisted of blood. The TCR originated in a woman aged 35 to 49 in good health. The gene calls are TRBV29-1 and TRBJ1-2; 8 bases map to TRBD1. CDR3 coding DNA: TGCAGTGCCCTCTTCACAGGGGGTGGTACTAACTATGGCTACACCTTC. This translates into CSALFTGGGTNYGYTF.